This T cell receptor beta chain was sequenced in a study of blood T cell repertoires in COVID-19. V gave up 2 bases and J gave up 5 bases; unmatched junction bases: 3. The CDR3 is made up of 16 amino acids. CDR1 ENHRY and CDR2 SYGVKD come from the germline V gene. Here immunoSEQ multiplex PCR was the method, and the copy in TCRdb shows in-frame clones only, minus some. Counted here are about 58,000 clones, about 78% occurring once; the ten biggest clones make up 4% to 6%. The rearrangement uses TRBV10-3 and TRBJ1-6; the match to TRBD1 covers 10 bases. This clonotype was obtained from a human donor in a cohort sampled during active COVID-19. Sample: peripheral blood. The CDR3: CAISEGGQGNNSPLHF. In DNA form, the CDR3 reads TGTGCCATCAGTGAGGGGGGACAGGGGAATAATTCACCCCTCCACTTT.